This TCR beta chain emerged from a study of cytomegalovirus exposure and HLA in healthy donors. Regarding the study as a whole: In a later analysis, common viral pathogens appeared linked to several of the most significant clusters. A prior analysis recorded that most TCR beta V segments were productive about 90% or about 30% of the time.

Germline V CDR1 and CDR2: MRHNA, SNTAGT. The V and J ends lost 6 bases and 9 bases, in that order; junction bases with no gene match: 6. This CDR3 is 15 amino acids long. Only one count was recorded for this clone. Its antigen is undetermined. The primer mix had 60 Vbeta and 13 Jbeta primers. TCRdb's table, derived via immunoSEQ multiplex PCR, lists solely in-frame clones and lacks some. The sample lists 100,000 to 150,000 clones; around four fifths were seen once. This chain connects TRBV6-4 to TRBJ2-1; 15 nucleotides line up with TRBD2. The specimen sequenced was PBMCs. This clonotype was obtained from a man aged 18 to 29 in good health and CMV-seropositive. This CDR3 is CASSGLAGGRSEQFF. In DNA form, the CDR3 reads TGTGCCAGCAGCGGACTAGCGGGGGGGCGGAGTGAGCAGTTCTTC.